The clone carrying this T cell receptor (beta chain) has just one count. This specimen belongs to a study of T cell responses to AZD1222 COVID-19 vaccine. Germline-derived CDR1 and CDR2 are SGDLS and YYNGEE. This CDR3 is 15 amino acids long. Trimming removed 6 bases from V and 9 bases from J; junction bases left unmatched: 17. Here immunoSEQ multiplex PCR was the method, and the copy in TCRdb shows in-frame clones only, minus some. The sample lists some 140,000 clones, 70% to 90% seen once, with 4.5% to 7% in the top ten. Specimen: peripheral blood, collected 28 days after the second AZD1222 dose. The J gene is TRBJ2-7, the V gene TRBV9; TRBD2 matches at 8 bases. The sequence derives from an adult who received the AZD1222 COVID-19 vaccine. This chain's CDR3 is CASTPGGEAGVGQYF. The CDR3 DNA sequence: TGTGCCAGCACCCCCGGGGGGGAGGCAGGTGTGGGGCAGTACTTC.